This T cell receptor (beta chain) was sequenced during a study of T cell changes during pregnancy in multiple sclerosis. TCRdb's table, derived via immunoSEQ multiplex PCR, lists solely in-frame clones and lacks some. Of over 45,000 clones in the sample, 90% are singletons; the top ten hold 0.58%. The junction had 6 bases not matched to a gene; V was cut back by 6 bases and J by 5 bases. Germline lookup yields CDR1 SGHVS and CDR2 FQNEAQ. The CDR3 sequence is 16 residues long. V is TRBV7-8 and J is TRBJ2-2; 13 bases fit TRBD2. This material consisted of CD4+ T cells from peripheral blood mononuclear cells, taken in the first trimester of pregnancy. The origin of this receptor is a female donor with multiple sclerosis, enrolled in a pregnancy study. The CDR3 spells CASSFRLAGGTGELFF. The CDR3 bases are TGTGCCAGCAGTTTTAGACTAGCGGGAGGTACCGGGGAGCTGTTTTTT.